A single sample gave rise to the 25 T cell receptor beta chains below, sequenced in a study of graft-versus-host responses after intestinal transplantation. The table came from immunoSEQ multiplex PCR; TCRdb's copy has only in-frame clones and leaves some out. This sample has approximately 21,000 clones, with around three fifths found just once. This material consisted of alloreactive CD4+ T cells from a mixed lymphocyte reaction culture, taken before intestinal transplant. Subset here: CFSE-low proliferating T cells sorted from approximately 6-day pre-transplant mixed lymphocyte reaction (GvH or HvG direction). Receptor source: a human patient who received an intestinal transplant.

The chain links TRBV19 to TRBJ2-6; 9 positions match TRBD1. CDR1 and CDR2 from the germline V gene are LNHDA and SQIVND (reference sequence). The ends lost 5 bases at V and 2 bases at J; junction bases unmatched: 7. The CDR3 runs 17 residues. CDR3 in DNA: TGTGCCAGTAGTCCTGGGACAGGGTACCCTGGGGCCAACGTCCTGACTTTC. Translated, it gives CASSPGTGYPGANVLTF. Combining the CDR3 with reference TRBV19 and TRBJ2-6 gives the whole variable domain DGGITQSPKYLFRKEGQNVTLSCEQNLNHDAMYWYRQDPGQGLRLIYYSQIVNDFQKGDIAEGYSVSREKKESFPLTVTSAQKNPTAFYLCASSPGTGYPGANVLTFGAGSRLTVL.

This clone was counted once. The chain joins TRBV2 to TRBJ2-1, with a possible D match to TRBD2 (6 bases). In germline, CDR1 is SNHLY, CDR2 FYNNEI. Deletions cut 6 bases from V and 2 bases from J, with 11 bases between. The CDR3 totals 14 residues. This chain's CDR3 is CASSVAATYNEQFF. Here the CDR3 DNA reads TGTGCCAGCAGCGTAGCGGCAACCTACAATGAGCAGTTCTTC. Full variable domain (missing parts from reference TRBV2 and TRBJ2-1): EPEVTQTPSHQVTQMGQEVILRCVPISNHLYFYWYRQILGQKVEFLVSFYNNEISEKSEIFDDQFSVERPDGSNFTLKIRSTKLEDSAMYFCASSVAATYNEQFFGPGTRLTVL.

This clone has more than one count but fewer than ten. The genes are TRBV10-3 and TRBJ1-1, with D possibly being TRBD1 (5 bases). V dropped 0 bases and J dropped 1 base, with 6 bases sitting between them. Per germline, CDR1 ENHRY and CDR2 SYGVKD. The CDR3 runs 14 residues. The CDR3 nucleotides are TGTGCCATCAGTGAGTCAACAGGGAACACTGAAGCTTTCTTT. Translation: CAISESTGNTEAFF.

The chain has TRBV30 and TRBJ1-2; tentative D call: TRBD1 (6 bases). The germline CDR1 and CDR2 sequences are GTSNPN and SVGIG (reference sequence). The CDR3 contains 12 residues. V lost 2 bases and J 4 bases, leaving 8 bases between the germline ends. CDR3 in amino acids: CAWSQGGYGYTF. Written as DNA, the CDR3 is TGTGCCTGGAGTCAAGGGGGCTATGGCTACACCTTC.

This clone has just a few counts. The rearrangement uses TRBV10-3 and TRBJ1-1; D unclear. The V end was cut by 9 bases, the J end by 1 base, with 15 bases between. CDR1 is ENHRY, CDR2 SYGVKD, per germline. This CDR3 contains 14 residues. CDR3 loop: CAITSGVWNTEAFF. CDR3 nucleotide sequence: TGTGCCATAACATCCGGGGTTTGGAACACTGAAGCTTTCTTT.

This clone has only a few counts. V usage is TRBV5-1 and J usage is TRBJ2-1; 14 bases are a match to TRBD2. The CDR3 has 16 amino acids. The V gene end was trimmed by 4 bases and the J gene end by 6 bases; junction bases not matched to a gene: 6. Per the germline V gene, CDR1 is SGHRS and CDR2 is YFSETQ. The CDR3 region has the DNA TGCGCCAGCAGCCTACTGGGGACTAGCGGGGGCAATGAGCAGTTCTTC. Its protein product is CASSLLGTSGGNEQFF. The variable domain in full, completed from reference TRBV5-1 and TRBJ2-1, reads KAGVTQTPRYLIKTRGQQVTLSCSPISGHRSVSWYQQTPGQGLQFLFEYFSETQRNKGNFPGRFSGRQFSNSRSEMNVSTLELGDSALYLCASSLLGTSGGNEQFFGPGTRLTVL.

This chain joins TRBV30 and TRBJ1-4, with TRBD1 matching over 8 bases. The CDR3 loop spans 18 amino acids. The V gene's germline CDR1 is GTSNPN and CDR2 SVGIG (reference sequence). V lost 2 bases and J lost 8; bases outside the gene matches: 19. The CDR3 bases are TGTGCCTGGAGTTCCCGGTGGGCCAGGGGGCTCGCTTCGGAAAAACTGTTTTTT. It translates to CAWSSRWARGLASEKLFF.

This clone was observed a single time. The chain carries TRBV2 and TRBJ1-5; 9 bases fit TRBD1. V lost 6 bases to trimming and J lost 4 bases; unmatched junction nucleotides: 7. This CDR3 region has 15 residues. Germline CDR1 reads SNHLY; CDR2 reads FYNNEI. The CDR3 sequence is CASSGQGWRNQPQHF. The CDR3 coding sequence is TGTGCCAGCAGCGGACAGGGGTGGAGGAATCAGCCCCAGCATTTT.

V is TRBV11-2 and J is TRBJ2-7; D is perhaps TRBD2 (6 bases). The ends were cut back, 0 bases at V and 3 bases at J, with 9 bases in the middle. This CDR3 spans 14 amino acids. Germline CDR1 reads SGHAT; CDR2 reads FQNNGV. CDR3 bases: TGTGCCAGCAGCTTAGATCCGGGGGACTACGAGCAGTACTTC. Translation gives CASSLDPGDYEQYF.

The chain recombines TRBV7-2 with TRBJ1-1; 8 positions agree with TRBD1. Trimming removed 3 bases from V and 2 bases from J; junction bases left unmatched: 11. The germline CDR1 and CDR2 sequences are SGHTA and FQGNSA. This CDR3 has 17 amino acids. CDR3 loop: CASSFPRTGWNNTEAFF. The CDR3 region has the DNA TGTGCCAGCAGCTTCCCCCGGACAGGGTGGAATAACACTGAAGCTTTCTTT.

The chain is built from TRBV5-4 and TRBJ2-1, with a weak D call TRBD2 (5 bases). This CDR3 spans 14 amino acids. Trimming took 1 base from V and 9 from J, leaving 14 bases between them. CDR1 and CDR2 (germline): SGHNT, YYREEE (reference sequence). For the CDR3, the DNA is TGTGCCAGCAGCTTGCTCGGGATATCAGGTGAGCAGTTCTTC. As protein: CASSLLGISGEQFF. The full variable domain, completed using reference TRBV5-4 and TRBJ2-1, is ETGVTQSPTHLIKTRGQQVTLRCSSQSGHNTVSWYQQALGQGPQFIFQYYREEENGRGNFPPRFSGLQFPNYSSELNVNALELDDSALYLCASSLLGISGEQFFGPGTRLTVL.

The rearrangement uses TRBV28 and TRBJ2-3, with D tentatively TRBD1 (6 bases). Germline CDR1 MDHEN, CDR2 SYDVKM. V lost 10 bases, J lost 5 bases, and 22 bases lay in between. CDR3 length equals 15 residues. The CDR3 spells CATLRGSGWVDTQYF. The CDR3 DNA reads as TGTGCCACCCTAAGGGGGTCCGGGTGGGTAGATACGCAGTATTTT.

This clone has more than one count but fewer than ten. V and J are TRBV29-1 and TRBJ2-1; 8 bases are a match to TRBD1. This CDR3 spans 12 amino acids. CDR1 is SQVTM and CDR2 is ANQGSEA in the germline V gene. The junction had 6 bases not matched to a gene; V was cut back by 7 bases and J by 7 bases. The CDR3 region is CSAWTGYNEQFF. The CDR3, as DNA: TGCAGCGCTTGGACAGGGTATAATGAGCAGTTCTTC.

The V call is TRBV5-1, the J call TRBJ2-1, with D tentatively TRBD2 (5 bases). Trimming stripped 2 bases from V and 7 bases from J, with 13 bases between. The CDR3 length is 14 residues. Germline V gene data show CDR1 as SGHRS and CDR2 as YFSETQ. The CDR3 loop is CASSFSSPGNEQFF. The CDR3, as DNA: TGCGCCAGCAGCTTTAGTTCCCCGGGGAATGAGCAGTTCTTC.

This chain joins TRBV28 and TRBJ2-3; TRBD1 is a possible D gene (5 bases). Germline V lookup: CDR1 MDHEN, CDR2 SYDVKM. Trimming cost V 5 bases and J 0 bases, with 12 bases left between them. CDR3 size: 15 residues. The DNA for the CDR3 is TGTGCCAGCAGTGTGGCCAGGGCCAGCACAGATACGCAGTATTTT. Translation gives CASSVARASTDTQYF. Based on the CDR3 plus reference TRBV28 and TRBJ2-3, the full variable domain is DVKVTQSSRYLVKRTGEKVFLECVQDMDHENMFWYRQDPGLGLRLIYFSYDVKMKEKGDIPEGYSVSREKKERFSLILESASTNQTSMYLCASSVARASTDTQYFGPGTRLTVL.

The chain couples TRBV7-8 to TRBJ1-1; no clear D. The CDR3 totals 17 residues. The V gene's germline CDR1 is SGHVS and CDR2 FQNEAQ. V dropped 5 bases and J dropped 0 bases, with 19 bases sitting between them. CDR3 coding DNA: TGTGCCAGCAGCGCAGTGGAGAGAAACTTTTTGAACACTGAAGCTTTCTTT. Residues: CASSAVERNFLNTEAFF.

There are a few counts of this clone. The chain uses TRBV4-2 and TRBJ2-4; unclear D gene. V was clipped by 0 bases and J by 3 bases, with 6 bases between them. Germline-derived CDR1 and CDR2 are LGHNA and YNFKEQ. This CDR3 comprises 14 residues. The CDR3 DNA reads TGTGCCAGCAGCCAAGAAATAGTCAAAAACATTCAGTACTTC. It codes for CASSQEIVKNIQYF.

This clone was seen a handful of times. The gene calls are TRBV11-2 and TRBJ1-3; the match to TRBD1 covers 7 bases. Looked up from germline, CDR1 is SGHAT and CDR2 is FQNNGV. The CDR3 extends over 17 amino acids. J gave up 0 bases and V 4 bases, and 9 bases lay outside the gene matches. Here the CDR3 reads CASSSWTGYDSGNTIYF. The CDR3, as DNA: TGTGCCAGCAGCTCATGGACAGGCTACGACTCTGGAAACACCATATATTTT.

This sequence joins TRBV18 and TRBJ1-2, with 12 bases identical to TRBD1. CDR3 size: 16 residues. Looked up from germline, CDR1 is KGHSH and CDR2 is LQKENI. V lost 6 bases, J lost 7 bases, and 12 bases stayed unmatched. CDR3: CASSQSGTGGGGGYTF. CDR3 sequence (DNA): TGTGCCAGCTCTCAATCCGGGACAGGGGGCGGAGGTGGCTACACCTTC.

The CDR3 loop reads CASSRPAGGGNQPQHF. CDR3 DNA: TGTGCCAGCAGCCGACCCGCAGGGGGCGGCAATCAGCCCCAGCATTTT. The rearrangement uses TRBV2 and TRBJ1-5; 8 bases map to TRBD1. J lost 2 bases, V lost 6 bases, and 9 bases had no gene match. Germline-derived CDR1 and CDR2 are SNHLY and FYNNEI. CDR3 size: 16 residues.

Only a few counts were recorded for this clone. The CDR3 loop is CASSAWGPAGPTDTQYF. The DNA of the CDR3 is TGTGCCAGTAGTGCCTGGGGTCCAGCGGGGCCCACAGATACGCAGTATTTT. The chain joins TRBV19 to TRBJ2-3; the match to TRBD2 covers 7 bases. With 5 bases clipped from V and 2 bases from J, the junction kept 13 bases outside the gene matches. CDR3 length: 17 residues. The germline gives CDR1 LNHDA, CDR2 SQIVND (reference sequence).

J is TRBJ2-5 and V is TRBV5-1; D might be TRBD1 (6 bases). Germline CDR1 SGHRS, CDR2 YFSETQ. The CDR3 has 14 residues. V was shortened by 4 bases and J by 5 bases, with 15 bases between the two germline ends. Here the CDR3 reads CASSITRGRETQYF. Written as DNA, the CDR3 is TGCGCCAGCAGCATTACCAGGGGACGGGAGACCCAGTACTTC.

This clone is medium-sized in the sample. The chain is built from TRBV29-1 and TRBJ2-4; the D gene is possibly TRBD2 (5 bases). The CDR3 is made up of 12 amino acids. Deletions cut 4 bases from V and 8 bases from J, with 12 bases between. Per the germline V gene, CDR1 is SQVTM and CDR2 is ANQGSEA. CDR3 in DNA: TGCAGCGTTGGAAGCTCTAGCTACATTCAGTACTTC. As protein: CSVGSSSYIQYF. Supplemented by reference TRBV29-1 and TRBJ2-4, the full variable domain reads SAVISQKPSRDICQRGTSLTIQCQVDSQVTMMFWYRQQPGQSLTLIATANQGSEATYESGFVIDKFPISRPNLTFSTLTVSNMSPEDSSIYLCSVGSSSYIQYFGAGTRLSVL.

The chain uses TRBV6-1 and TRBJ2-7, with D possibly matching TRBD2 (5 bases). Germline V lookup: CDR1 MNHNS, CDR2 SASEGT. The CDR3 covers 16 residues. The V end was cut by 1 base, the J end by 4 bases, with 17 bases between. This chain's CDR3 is CASSEVGILSGYEQYF. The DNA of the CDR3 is TGTGCCAGCAGTGAAGTTGGTATTCTTTCGGGGTACGAGCAGTACTTC.

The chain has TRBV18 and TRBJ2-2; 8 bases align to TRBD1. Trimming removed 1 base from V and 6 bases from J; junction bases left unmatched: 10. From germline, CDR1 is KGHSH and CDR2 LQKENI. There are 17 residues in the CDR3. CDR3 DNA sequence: TGTGCCAGCTCACCACGTCCCTGGACAGGGTTTTCCGGGGAGCTGTTTTTT. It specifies CASSPRPWTGFSGELFF.